This TCR beta chain was identified in a study of metastatic and nonmetastatic thyroid tumors (dated by TCRdb to 2020 to 2022). About the full investigation: The researchers compared repertoires between peripheral blood samples and tumor or nodule tissue samples from patients with malignant or benign thyroid disease.

None of the patients had been given any treatment before thyroid surgery. Patient clinical samples collected from 2012 to 2018 were retrospectively analysed using T-cell receptor beta sequencing. Taken from the germline V gene (reference sequence), the CDR1 and CDR2 loops are DFQATT and SNEGSKA. Germline trimming amounts to 0 bases on V and 3 bases on J, with 8 as the count of junction bases outside the gene matches. The CDR3 contains 15 residues, cysteine and phenylalanine counted. Kept here is only the CDR3 DNA, which spans 45 bases and is read in frame from base 1. The library was prepared using PCR. These reads were obtained on an Illumina HiSeq 4000. High-throughput sequencing was used to profile the TCR beta-chain CDR3 region of every patient. The study's processing was this. The researchers built a classifier to tell apart papillary thyroid cancer patients with distant metastasis, based on CDR3 differences among clinicopathological groups. Repertoire diversity was assessed with the Shannon index, and tumor-blood repertoire similarity with the Morisita-Horn index. TCRdb passed the public sequencing reads through fastp at Q25 and MiXCR, retaining productive beta sequences. TCRdb, not the authors, supplied the V and J calls. The sample yields tens of thousands of clones; around 10% were counted once. The top ten clones comprise approximately 20% of the sample.

Regarding this clone: The target of this receptor is not known. No base qualities exist here, and no much larger clone lies one base off it.

General study outcomes and caveats: TCR beta diversity was reported as significantly higher in malignant tumors than in benign nodules, in both blood and tumor samples.

Here the chain combines TRBV20-1 and TRBJ2-7; 7 central nucleotides agree with TRBD1. This receptor was obtained from a female donor with papillary thyroid cancer or a benign thyroid nodule (not recorded which). Some clones in this sample may be carry-over from other donors' samples. The specimen sequenced was blood. This receptor has the CDR3 CSAREQGVGSYEQYF. The DNA sequence is given as TGCAGTGCTAGAGAGCAGGGGGTGGGAAGCTACGAGCAGTACTTC.